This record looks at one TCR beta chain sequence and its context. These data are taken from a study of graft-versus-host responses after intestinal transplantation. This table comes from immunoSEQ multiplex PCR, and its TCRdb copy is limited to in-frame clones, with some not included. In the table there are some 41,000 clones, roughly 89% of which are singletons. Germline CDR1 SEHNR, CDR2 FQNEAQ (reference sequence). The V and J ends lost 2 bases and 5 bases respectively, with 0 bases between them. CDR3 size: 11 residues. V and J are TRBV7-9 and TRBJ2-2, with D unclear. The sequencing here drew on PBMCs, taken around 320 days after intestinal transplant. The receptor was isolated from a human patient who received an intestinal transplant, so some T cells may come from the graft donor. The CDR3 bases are TGTGCCAGCAGCTTAACCGGGGAGCTGTTTTTT. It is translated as CASSLTGELFF.